The 8 T cell receptor beta chains below come from one sample, sequenced in a study of blood T cell repertoires in COVID-19. Sequencing used immunoSEQ multiplex PCR; TCRdb keeps in-frame clones, though not all of them. The sample gives roughly 200,000 clones, 86% of which show up once; about 4% is in the top ten. Sequencing was carried out using PBMCs or T cells enriched from blood (not recorded which). Receptor source: a woman in her 30s who had been exposed to COVID-19.

This chain links TRBV28 with TRBJ1-3; unclear D gene. Deletions cut 5 bases from V and 3 bases from J, with 5 bases between. The germline CDR1 and CDR2 sequences are MDHEN and SYDVKM. The CDR3 is made up of 12 amino acids. CDR3 DNA: TGTGCCAGCAGTACGAGTGGAAACACCATATATTTT. This codes for CASSTSGNTIYF.

The rearrangement joins TRBV14 to TRBJ1-6, with D unclear. V lost 0 bases, J lost 8 bases, and 5 bases lay in between. CDR1 is SGHDN, CDR2 FVKESK, per germline. The CDR3 totals 13 residues. The CDR3 DNA follows: TGTGCCAGCAGCCAAGATCAGTATTCACCCCTCCACTTT. Protein product: CASSQDQYSPLHF.

V is TRBV12-3 or TRBV12-4 and J is TRBJ1-1, with D perhaps matching TRBD1 (5 bases). Trimming shortened V by 5 bases and J by 7 bases, and 8 bases separated the two germline ends. There are 11 residues in the CDR3. In nucleotides, the CDR3 is TGTGCCAGCAGTAGACAGAATGAAGCTTTCTTT. Protein: CASSRQNEAFF.

The chain links TRBV3-1 (or the pseudogene TRBV3-2) to TRBJ1-2, with D tentatively TRBD1 (5 bases). Per germline, CDR1 LGHDT and CDR2 YNNKEL (reference sequence). The V end lost 6 bases, the J end lost 7 bases, and 12 bases lay between the germline ends. This CDR3 is 12 amino acids long. CDR3 nucleotide sequence: TGTGCCAGCAGGGAGGGACTTGGTGGCTACACCTTC. It encodes CASREGLGGYTF.

This chain joins TRBV5-1 and TRBJ1-4; TRBD1 matches 9 bases. The trim removed 2 bases at V and 8 bases at J, leaving 7 bases unmatched. Germline CDR1 is SGHRS and CDR2 is YFSETQ. The CDR3 sequence is 15 residues long. The CDR3 sequence: CASSFSGTGKEKLFF. CDR3 DNA: TGCGCCAGCAGCTTCTCCGGGACAGGGAAAGAAAAACTGTTTTTT.

The chain carries TRBV12-3 or TRBV12-4 and TRBJ1-5; D is perhaps TRBD1 (5 bases). The CDR3 is made up of 12 amino acids. V was pared by 7 bases and J by 5 bases, with 9 bases between. The CDR3 nucleotides read TGTGCCAGCACCCAGGGTCATCAGCCCCAGCATTTT. Its protein product is CASTQGHQPQHF.

J is TRBJ2-7 and V is TRBV18, with 7 bases aligning to TRBD1. J gave up 7 bases and V 2 bases, and 11 bases lay outside the gene matches. The germline V gene encodes CDR1 KGHSH and CDR2 LQKENI. The CDR3 totals 15 residues. CDR3 residues: CASSPKGTESREQYF. CDR3 coding DNA: TGTGCCAGCTCACCAAAGGGGACAGAATCTCGTGAGCAGTACTTC.

The genes are TRBV11-1 and TRBJ2-5, with a possible D match to TRBD2 (5 bases). The CDR3 runs to 14 residues. V gave up 0 bases and J gave up 5 bases, with 10 bases separating them. Germline V CDR1 and CDR2: SGHAT, FQDESV (reference sequence). CDR3 DNA sequence: TGTGCCAGCAGCTTAGCGAACTGGAGGGAGACCCAGTACTTC. This gives the protein CASSLANWRETQYF.